The clone carrying this T cell receptor (beta chain) was counted between two and nine times. The sample is drawn from a study of blood T cell repertoires in COVID-19. Between the trimmed V and J ends, which lost 2 bases and 7 bases, there was a span of 17 bases. This CDR3 is built from 15 residues. The germline CDR1 and CDR2 sequences are MNHNS and SASEGT. Assay: immunoSEQ multiplex PCR; the TCRdb copy retains only in-frame clones and omits some. The sample holds some 500,000 clones, 70% to 90% seen once. The sample was peripheral blood. The V gene is TRBV6-1, the J gene TRBJ1-2; tentatively, D is TRBD1 (5 bases). This clonotype was obtained from a woman between 45 and 60 years old with COVID-19, enrolled during active disease. Here the CDR3 reads CASSENWGSRSGYTF. CDR3 sequence (DNA): TGTGCCAGCAGTGAAAACTGGGGCTCTCGTTCTGGCTACACCTTC.